This TCR beta chain was profiled in a study of PD-L1 blockade in urothelial cancer. About the study: Men with urothelial cancer arising in the bladder made up most of the 29 patients.

CDR1 and CDR2 from the germline V gene are SGDLS and YYNGEE. V shed 4 bases, J shed 6 bases, and the junction held 5 bases outside the gene matches. The CDR3 is 15 residues long. PCRs each included synthetic TCR analog templates spiked in. The protocol was immunoSEQ multiplex PCR, while the TCRdb copy is restricted to in-frame clones and leaves out a portion. The table lists about 55,000 clones, about three quarters of them singletons, with approximately 4% in the top ten. Time point meaning: pretreatment peripheral blood. This material consisted of PBMCs, taken around atezolizumab (anti-PD-L1) treatment. The chain recombines TRBV9 with TRBJ1-6, with 9 nucleotides matching TRBD1. This TCR was sampled from a man aged 65 to 79 with urothelial cancer. This chain's CDR3 is CASSTRDRVNSPLHF. The CDR3 bases are TGTGCCAGCAGCACCCGGGACAGGGTTAATTCACCCCTCCACTTT.